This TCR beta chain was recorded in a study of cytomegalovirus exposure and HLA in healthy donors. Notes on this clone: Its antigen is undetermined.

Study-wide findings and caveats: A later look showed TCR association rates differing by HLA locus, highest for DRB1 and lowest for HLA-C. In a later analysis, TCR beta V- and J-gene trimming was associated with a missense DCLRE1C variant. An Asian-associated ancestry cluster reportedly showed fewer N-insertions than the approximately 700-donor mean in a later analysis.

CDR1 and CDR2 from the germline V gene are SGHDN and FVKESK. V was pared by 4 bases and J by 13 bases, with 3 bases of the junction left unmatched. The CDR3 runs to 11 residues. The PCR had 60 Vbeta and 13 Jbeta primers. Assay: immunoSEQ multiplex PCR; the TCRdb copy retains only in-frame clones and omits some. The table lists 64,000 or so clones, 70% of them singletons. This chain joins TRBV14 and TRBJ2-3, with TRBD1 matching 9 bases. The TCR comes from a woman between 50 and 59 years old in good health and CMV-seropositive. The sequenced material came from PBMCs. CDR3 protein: CASSLTGGKYF. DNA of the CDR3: TGTGCCAGCAGCCTAACAGGGGGCAAGTATTTT.